This T cell receptor (beta chain) is from a study of T cell responses to AZD1222 COVID-19 vaccine. Assay used: immunoSEQ multiplex PCR; TCRdb lists only in-frame clones, some missing. The sample consists of around 120,000 clones, roughly 87% of them appearing once. Looked up from germline, CDR1 is SGHNT and CDR2 is YENEEA. The CDR3 runs to 16 residues. V trimming: 5 bases; J trimming: 6 bases; junction bases outside the gene matches: 9. The chain is built from TRBV11-3 and TRBJ1-4; TRBD1 matches at 10 bases. The sequenced sample was peripheral blood, obtained on day 0 of AZD1222 vaccination. The sequence derives from an adult in good health. The CDR3 loop reads CASSPPPGTGDEKLFF. CDR3 DNA: TGTGCCAGCAGCCCTCCCCCCGGGACAGGGGATGAAAAACTGTTTTTT.